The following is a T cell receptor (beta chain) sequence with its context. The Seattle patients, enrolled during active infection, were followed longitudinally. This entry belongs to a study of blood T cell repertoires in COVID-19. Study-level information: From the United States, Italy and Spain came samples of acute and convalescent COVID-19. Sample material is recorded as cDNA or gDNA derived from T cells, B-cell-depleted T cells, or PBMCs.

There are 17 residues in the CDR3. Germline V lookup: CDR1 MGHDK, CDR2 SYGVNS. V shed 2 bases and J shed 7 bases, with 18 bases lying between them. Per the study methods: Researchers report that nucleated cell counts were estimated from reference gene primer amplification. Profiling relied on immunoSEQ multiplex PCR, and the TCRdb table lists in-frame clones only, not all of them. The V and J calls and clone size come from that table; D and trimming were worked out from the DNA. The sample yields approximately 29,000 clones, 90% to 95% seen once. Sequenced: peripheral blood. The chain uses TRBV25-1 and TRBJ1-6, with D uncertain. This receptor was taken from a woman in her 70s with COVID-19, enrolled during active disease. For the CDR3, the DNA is TGTGCCAGCAGTGAACGGGGTCGAGGACGAGGCAATTCACCCCTCCACTTT. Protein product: CASSERGRGRGNSPLHF. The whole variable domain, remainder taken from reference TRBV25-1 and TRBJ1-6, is EADIYQTPRYLVIGTGKKITLECSQTMGHDKMYWYQQDPGMELHLIHYSYGVNSTEKGDLSSESTVSRIRTEHFPLTLESARPSHTSQYLCASSERGRGRGNSPLHFGNGTRLTVT.